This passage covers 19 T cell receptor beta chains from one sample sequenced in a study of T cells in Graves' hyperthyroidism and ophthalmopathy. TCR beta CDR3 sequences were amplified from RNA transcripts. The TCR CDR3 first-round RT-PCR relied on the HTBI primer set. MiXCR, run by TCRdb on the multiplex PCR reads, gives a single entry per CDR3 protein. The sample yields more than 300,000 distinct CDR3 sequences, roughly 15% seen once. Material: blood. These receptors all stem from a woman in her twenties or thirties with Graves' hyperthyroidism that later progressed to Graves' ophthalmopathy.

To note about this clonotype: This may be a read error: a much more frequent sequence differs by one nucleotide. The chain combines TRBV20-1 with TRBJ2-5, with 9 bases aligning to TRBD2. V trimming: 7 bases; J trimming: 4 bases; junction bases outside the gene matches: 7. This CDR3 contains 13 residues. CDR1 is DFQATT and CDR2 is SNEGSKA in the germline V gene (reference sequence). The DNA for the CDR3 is TGCAGTGAAACCGAACTAGCGGGAGAGACCCAGTACTTC. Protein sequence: CSETELAGETQYF.

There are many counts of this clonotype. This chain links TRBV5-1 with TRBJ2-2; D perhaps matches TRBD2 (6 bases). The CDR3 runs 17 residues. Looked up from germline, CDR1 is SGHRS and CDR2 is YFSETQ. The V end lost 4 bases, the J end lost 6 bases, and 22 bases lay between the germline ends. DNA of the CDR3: TGCGCCAGCAGCCCCAATGGAGTGGAGGGAAGGGCCGGGGAGCTGTTTTTT. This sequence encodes CASSPNGVEGRAGELFF.

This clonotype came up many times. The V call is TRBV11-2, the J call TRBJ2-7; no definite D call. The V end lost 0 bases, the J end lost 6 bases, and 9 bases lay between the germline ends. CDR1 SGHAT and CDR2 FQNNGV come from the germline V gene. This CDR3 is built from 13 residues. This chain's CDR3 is CASSLDRLAEQYF. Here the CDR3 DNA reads TGTGCCAGCAGCTTAGACCGACTCGCCGAGCAGTACTTC.

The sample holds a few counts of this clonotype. The CDR3 coding sequence is TGTGCCAGCAGTTACCGCCCCCTGGGGGTTAATGAAAAACTGTTTTTT. It encodes CASSYRPLGVNEKLFF. V gene TRBV6-2 or TRBV6-3 combines with J gene TRBJ1-4; D might be TRBD1 (5 bases). There are 16 residues in the CDR3. Germline CDR1 MNHEY, CDR2 SVGEGT. V was pared by 2 bases and J by 4 bases, with 14 bases between.

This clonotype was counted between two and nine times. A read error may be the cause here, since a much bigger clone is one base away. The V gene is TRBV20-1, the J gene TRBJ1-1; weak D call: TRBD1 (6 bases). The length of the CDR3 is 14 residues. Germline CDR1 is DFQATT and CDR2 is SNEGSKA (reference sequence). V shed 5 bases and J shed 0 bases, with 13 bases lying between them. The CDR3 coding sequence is TGCAGTGCTCGCCTCGGACAGTTGAACACTGAAGCTTTCTTT. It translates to CSARLGQLNTEAFF.

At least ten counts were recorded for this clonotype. DNA for the CDR3: TGTGCCAGCAGCCTACCGGGCATAAGGAGGACAGATACGCAGTATTTT. It is translated as CASSLPGIRRTDTQYF. The V gene is TRBV7-9, the J gene TRBJ2-3, with a tentative D call TRBD2 (5 bases). The CDR3 is 16 residues long. Trimming took 5 bases from V and 3 from J, leaving 18 bases between them. Germline CDR1 SEHNR, CDR2 FQNEAQ (reference sequence). The full variable domain, with the rest looked up from reference TRBV7-9 and TRBJ2-3, is DTGVSQNPRHKITKRGQNVTFRCDPISEHNRLYWYRQTLGQGPEFLTYFQNEAQLEKSRLLSDRFSAERPKGSFSTLEIQRTEQGDSAMYLCASSLPGIRRTDTQYFGPGTRLTVL.

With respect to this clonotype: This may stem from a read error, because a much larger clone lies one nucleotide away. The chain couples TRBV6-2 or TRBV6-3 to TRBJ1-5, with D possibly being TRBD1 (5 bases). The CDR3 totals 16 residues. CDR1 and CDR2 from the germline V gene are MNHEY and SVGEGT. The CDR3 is CASSHSIREINQPQHF. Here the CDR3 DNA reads TGTGCCAGCAGTCACTCGATCAGGGAAATCAATCAGCCCCAGCATTTT.

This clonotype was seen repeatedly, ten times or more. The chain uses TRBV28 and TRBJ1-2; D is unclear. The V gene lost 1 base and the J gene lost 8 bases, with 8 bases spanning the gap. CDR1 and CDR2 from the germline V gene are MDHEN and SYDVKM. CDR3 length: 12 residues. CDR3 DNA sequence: TGTGCCAGCAGTTTATTGGAGGGCGGCTACACCTTC. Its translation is CASSLLEGGYTF.

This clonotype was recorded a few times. CDR3 DNA: TGTGCCACCAGTGACCCGACGGGGACAGGGGCCAGTAGAGTTCAAGAGACCCAGTACTTC. This sequence encodes CATSDPTGTGASRVQETQYF. V and J are TRBV24-1 and TRBJ2-5; 10 nucleotides agree with TRBD1. V shed 4 bases and J 2 bases; nucleotides not matched to a gene: 18. CDR1 is KGHDR, CDR2 SFDVKD, per germline. The CDR3 contains 20 residues.

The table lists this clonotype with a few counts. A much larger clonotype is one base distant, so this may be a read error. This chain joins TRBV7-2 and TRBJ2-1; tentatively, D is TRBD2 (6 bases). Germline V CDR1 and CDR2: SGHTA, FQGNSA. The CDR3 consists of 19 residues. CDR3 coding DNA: TGTGCCAGCAGCTTAGCGGGGGGAGTCAAGCGCGGCTCCTACGATGAGCAGTTCTTC. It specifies CASSLAGGVKRGSYDEQFF. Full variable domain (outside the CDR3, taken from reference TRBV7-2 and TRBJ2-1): GAGVSQSPSNKVTEKGKDVELRCDPISGHTALYWYRQSLGQGLEFLIYFQGNSAPDKSGLPSDRFSAERTGGSVSTLTIQRTQQEDSAVYLCASSLAGGVKRGSYDEQFFGPGTRLTVL.

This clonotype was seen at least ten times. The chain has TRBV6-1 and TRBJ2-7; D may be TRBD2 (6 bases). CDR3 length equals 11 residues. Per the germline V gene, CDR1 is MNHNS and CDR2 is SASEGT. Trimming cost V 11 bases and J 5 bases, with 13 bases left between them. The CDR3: CAAGTFDEQYF. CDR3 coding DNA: TGTGCCGCGGGGACCTTTGACGAGCAGTACTTC.

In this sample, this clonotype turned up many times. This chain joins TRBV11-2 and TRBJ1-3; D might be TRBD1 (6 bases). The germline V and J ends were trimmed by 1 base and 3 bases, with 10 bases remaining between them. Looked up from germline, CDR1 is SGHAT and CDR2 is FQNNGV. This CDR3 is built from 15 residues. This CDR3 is CASSLAGQFGNTIYF. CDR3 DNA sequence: TGTGCCAGCAGCTTAGCCGGACAGTTTGGAAACACCATATATTTT.

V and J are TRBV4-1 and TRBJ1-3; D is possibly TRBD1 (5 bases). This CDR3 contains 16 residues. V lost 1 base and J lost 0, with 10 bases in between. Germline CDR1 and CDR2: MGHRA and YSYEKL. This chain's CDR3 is CASSQGGAYSGNTIYF. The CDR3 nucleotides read TGCGCCAGCAGCCAAGGTGGGGCCTACTCTGGAAACACCATATATTTT.

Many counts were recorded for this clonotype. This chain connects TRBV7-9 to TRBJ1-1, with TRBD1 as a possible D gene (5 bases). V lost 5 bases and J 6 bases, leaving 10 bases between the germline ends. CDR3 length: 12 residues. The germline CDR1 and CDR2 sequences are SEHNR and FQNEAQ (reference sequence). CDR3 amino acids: CASSPAGAEAFF. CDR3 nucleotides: TGTGCCAGCAGCCCGGCGGGGGCTGAAGCTTTCTTT.

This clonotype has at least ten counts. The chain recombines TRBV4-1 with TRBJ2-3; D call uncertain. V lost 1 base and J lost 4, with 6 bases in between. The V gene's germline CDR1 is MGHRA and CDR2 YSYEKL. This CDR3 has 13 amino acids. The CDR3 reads CASSQVSADTQYF. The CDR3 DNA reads TGCGCCAGCAGCCAAGTATCCGCAGATACGCAGTATTTT.

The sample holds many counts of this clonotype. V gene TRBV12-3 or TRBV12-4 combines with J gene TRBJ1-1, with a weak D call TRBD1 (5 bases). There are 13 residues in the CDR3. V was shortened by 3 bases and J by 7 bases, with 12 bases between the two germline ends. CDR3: CASSFSGQGEAFF. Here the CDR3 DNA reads TGTGCCAGCAGTTTTAGCGGTCAGGGTGAAGCTTTCTTT.

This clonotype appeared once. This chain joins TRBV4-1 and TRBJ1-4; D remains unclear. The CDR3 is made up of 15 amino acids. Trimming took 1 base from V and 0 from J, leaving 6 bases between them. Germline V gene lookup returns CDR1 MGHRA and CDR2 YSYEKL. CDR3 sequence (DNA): TGCGCCAGCAGCCAAGGGGATGCAACTAATGAAAAACTGTTTTTT. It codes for CASSQGDATNEKLFF.

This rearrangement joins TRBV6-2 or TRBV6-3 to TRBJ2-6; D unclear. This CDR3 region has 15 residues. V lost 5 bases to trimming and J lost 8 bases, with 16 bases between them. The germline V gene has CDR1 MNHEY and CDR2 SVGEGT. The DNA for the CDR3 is TGTGCCAGCAGTCAAGTCCTGGTAGGGACCAACGTCCTGACTTTC. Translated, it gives CASSQVLVGTNVLTF.

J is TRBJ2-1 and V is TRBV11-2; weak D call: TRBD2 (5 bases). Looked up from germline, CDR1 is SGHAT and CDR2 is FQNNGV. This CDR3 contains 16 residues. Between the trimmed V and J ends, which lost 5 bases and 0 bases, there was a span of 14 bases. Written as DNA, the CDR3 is TGTGCCAGCAGCCGTAGCGTCACGAGCTCCTACAATGAGCAGTTCTTC. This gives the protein CASSRSVTSSYNEQFF.